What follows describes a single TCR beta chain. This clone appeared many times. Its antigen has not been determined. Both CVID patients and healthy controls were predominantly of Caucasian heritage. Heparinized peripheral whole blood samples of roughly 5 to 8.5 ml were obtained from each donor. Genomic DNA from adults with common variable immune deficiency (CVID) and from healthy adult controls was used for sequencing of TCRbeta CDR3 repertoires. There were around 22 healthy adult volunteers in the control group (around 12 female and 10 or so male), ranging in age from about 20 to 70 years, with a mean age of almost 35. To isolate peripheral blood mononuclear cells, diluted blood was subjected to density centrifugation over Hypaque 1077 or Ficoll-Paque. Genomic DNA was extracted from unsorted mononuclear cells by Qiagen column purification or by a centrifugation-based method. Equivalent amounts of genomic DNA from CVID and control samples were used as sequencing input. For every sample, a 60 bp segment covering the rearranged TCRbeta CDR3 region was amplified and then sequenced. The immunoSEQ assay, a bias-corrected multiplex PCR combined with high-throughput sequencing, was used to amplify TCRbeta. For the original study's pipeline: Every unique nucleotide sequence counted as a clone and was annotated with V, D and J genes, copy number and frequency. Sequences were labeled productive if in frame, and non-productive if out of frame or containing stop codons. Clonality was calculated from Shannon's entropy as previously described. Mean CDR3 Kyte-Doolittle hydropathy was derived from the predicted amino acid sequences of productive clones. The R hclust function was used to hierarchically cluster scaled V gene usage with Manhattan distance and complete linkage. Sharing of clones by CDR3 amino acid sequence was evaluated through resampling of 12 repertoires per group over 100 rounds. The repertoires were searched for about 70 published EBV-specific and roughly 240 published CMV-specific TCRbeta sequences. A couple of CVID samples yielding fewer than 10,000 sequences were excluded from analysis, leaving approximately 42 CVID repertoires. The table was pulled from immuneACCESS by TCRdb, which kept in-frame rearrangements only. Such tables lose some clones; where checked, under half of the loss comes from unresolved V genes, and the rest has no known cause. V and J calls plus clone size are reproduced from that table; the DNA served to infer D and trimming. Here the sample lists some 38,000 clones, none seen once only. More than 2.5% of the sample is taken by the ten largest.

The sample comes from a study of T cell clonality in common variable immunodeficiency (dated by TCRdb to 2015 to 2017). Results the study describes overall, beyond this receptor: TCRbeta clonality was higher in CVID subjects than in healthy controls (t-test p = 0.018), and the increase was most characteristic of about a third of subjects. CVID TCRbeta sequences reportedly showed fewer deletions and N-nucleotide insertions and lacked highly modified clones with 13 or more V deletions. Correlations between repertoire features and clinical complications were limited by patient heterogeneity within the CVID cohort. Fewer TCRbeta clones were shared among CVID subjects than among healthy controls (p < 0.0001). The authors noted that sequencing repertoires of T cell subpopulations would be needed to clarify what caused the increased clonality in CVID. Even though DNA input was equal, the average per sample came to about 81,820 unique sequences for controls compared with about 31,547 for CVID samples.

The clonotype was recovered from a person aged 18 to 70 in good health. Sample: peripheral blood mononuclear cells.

The part of the CDR3 DNA that was read is TGTGCCTGGAGTCAGGACAGGGGCAATCAGCCC. This gives the protein CAWSQDRGNQP. The whole CDR3 protein is CAWSQDRGNQPQHF. This chain joins TRBV30 to TRBJ1-5; 8 of the junction bases match TRBD1. The CDR3 goes on 3 residues after the read ends, and that part is filled in from the germline J gene. Trimmed from V: 2 bases; trimmed from J: 2 bases; junction bases lacking a gene match: 2. Reading the germline V gene (reference sequence) gives CDR1 GTSNPN and CDR2 SVGIG. From its cysteine to its phenylalanine, the CDR3 spans 14 amino acids. Of the CDR3's DNA, 33 bases were read; they are in frame from base 1.